These T cell receptor beta chains were read from a single sample in a study of blood T cell repertoires in COVID-19. Sequenced by immunoSEQ multiplex PCR; TCRdb stores in-frame clones only, minus some. Of some 200,000 clones listed, 87% were seen once; the top ten hold approximately 2.4%. The sequencing sample was made of PBMCs or T cells enriched from blood (not recorded which). The receptors here all came from a young woman who had recovered from COVID-19. The CDR3 runs from the conserved cysteine through the conserved F or W. D genes are given only for firm matches. Clone size is stated in some rows and not others, as once, few, many or a class when expanded.

v_call	d_call	cdr3_length	clone_size	j_call	cdr3_nt	cdr3_aa
TRBV12-3/TRBV12-4	.	13	.	TRBJ1-4	TGTGCCAGCAGACAACAGGGCGTTGAAAAACTGTTTTTT	CASRQQGVEKLFF
TRBV5-4	TRBD2	15	.	TRBJ2-7	TGTGCCAGCAGCCTTAGCGGGCCGAACTCCTACGAGCAGTACTTC	CASSLSGPNSYEQYF
TRBV20-1	.	12	once	TRBJ1-6	TGCAGTGCTAGTTACAGCGGGTCACCCCTCCACTTT	CSASYSGSPLHF
TRBV19	.	13	.	TRBJ1-1	TGTGCCAGTAGTATGCAGGTTCCCACTGAAGCTTTCTTT	CASSMQVPTEAFF
TRBV7-9	TRBD1	14	.	TRBJ1-2	TGTGCCAGCAGCTTAGCCCCGACAGGGAGTGGCTACACCTTC	CASSLAPTGSGYTF
TRBV9	TRBD1	15	.	TRBJ2-1	TGTGCCAGCAGCGTCCTGGGGGACAGGGATGGTGAGCAGTTCTTC	CASSVLGDRDGEQFF
TRBV18	.	13	.	TRBJ2-7	TGTGCCAGCTCACCACCGGTGGCTCCCGAGCAGTACTTC	CASSPPVAPEQYF
TRBV18	.	16	.	TRBJ2-7	TGTGCCAGCTCACCACCATCGGGGGTTGGGGTCTACGAGCAGTACTTC	CASSPPSGVGVYEQYF
TRBV27	.	15	.	TRBJ1-1	TGTGCCAGCAGTTTGAAGGGGACTGTGAACACTGAAGCTTTCTTT	CASSLKGTVNTEAFF
TRBV4-2	TRBD1	14	.	TRBJ1-1	TGTGCCAGCAGTCCCGGGACAGTGAACACTGAAGCTTTCTTT	CASSPGTVNTEAFF
TRBV21-1	.	15	.	TRBJ2-5	TGTGCCAGCAGCAAAGGGGGGCAGGGGGAAGAGACCCAGTACTTC	CASSKGGQGEETQYF
TRBV4-3	TRBD1	18	.	TRBJ1-5	TGCGCCAGCAGCCAAGATCTGTCGGGACAGGAGAGCAATCAGCCCCAGCATTTT	CASSQDLSGQESNQPQHF
TRBV6-1	.	14	.	TRBJ2-3	TGTGCCAGCAGTGAACAGGGTAGGACAGATACGCAGTATTTT	CASSEQGRTDTQYF
TRBV15	.	16	few	TRBJ1-4	TGTGCCACCAGCGGCGGAACGATTGCAACTAATGAAAAACTGTTTTTT	CATSGGTIATNEKLFF
TRBV5-1	.	11	.	TRBJ2-7	TGCGCCAGCAGCAGGTCAGGCGAGCAGTACTTC	CASSRSGEQYF
TRBV6-4	.	13	once	TRBJ2-1	TGTGCCAGCAGCGGGAGCTCCTACAATGAGCAGTTCTTC	CASSGSSYNEQFF
TRBV4-2	.	14	few	TRBJ1-2	TGTGCCAGCAGCCAAGACATCATTAACTATGGCTACACCTTC	CASSQDIINYGYTF
TRBV5-5	.	15	.	TRBJ1-5	TGTGCCAGCAGCTTGCCGGGATCCTCCAATCAGCCCCAGCATTTT	CASSLPGSSNQPQHF
TRBV29-1	.	13	.	TRBJ1-5	TGCAGCGTCGGGGACAAGCAGTCTCAGCCCCAGCATTTT	CSVGDKQSQPQHF
TRBV2	.	16	.	TRBJ1-4	TGTGCCAGCAGTAGCCAGGGTCTGCCAACTAATGAAAAACTGTTTTTT	CASSSQGLPTNEKLFF
TRBV6-2/TRBV6-3	TRBD2	15	.	TRBJ2-7	TGTGCCAGCAGCGGGCGGCTAGCGGGAGACTACGAGCAGTACTTC	CASSGRLAGDYEQYF
TRBV19	.	16	once	TRBJ2-4	TGTGCCAGTAGTATAGACTCAGGGGTAGCCAAAAACATTCAGTACTTC	CASSIDSGVAKNIQYF
TRBV9	.	16	.	TRBJ1-3	TGTGCCAGCAGTTCCGGAGGGACCCTCTCTGGAAACACCATATATTTT	CASSSGGTLSGNTIYF
TRBV7-9	TRBD1	13	.	TRBJ2-7	TGTGCCAGCAGCTTTAGCAGGGGGTACGAGCAGTACTTC	CASSFSRGYEQYF
TRBV9	.	14	.	TRBJ2-3	TGTGCCAGCAGCGTAGGAGGGATTCAGGATACGCAGTATTTT	CASSVGGIQDTQYF
TRBV30	.	12	.	TRBJ2-1	TGTGCCTGGGGCAAGAGTGGCAATGAGCAGTTCTTC	CAWGKSGNEQFF